This T cell receptor (beta chain) appears in the sequencing data of a study of OX40 agonist ivuxolimab in advanced cancers. Per germline, CDR1 SGDLS and CDR2 YYNGEE. This CDR3 region has 13 residues. Trimming pared 4 bases from V and 5 bases from J, leaving 13 bases between. Patients had blood sampled at baseline and again on cycle 4 day 1 and cycle 7 day 1. Study outcomes and limitations: Normalized T-cell clonal expansion was also low in some nonresponders. Averaging showed that CD8+ T cells had more expanded clones than CD4+ did. Relatively little clonal expansion, among the lowest observed, appeared in partial responders at 0.1-3.0 mg/kg.

Clones were read by immunoSEQ multiplex PCR, and TCRdb kept only the in-frame ones, dropping some. The repertoire includes about 69,000 clones, around 89% of them detected once, and around 6.5% sits in the top ten. A word on this clone: Its antigen is unidentified.

The sequence was collected from an adult with an advanced solid tumor such as melanoma, head and neck, liver or kidney cancer. The rearrangement uses TRBV9 and TRBJ2-7; D is tentatively TRBD1 or TRBD2 (6 bases each). The sample was CD4+ or CD8+ T cells sorted from blood, taken in a trial of the OX40 agonist ivuxolimab. CDR3 in amino acids: CASSLGGHDEQYF. CDR3 DNA sequence: TGTGCCAGCAGCCTGGGGGGCCACGACGAGCAGTACTTC.